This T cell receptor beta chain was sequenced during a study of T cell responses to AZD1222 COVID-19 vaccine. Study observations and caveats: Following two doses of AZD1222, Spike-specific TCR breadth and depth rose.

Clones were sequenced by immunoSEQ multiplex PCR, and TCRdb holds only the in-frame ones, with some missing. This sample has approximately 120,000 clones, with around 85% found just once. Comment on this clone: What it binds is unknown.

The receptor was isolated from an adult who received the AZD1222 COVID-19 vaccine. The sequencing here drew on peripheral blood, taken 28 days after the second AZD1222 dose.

CDR3 amino acids: CASSEYRADSGNTIYF. The CDR3 DNA reads TGTGCCAGCAGTGAGTACAGGGCAGACTCTGGAAACACCATATATTTT. The rearrangement joins TRBV6-1 to TRBJ1-3; tentatively, D is TRBD1 (6 bases). CDR3 length: 16 residues. V was cut by 3 bases and J by 0 bases, with 12 bases left in between. Germline lookup yields CDR1 MNHNS and CDR2 SASEGT.